The 11 T cell receptor beta chains below come from one sample, sequenced in a study of beta chain features in type 1 diabetes. Every bit of the isolated RNA underwent reverse transcription, so sequencing read expressed TCRB transcripts. Clones were read by immunoSEQ multiplex PCR, and TCRdb kept only the in-frame ones, dropping some. The sample has 900,000 or so clones; 17% are singletons. Sequencing was done on a sample of naive CD4+ T cells from blood. These receptors all come from a young woman in good health.

This clone has more than one count but fewer than ten. This CDR3 reads CASSQDARDPAYEQYF. CDR3 sequence (DNA): TGTGCCAGCAGCCAAGATGCGAGGGACCCCGCCTACGAGCAGTACTTC. The chain recombines TRBV4-2 with TRBJ2-5; D is perhaps TRBD1 or TRBD2 (5 bases each). The end of the DNA is better explained by TRBJ2-7, so the J call may be wrong. Germline CDR1 LGHNA, CDR2 YNFKEQ. CDR3 length: 16 amino acids.

This clone was seen at least ten times. This chain joins TRBV14 and TRBJ1-3, with D possibly being TRBD1 (5 bases). Between the trimmed V and J ends, which lost 4 bases and 4 bases, there was a span of 14 bases. The CDR3 spans 15 residues. Germline loops: CDR1 SGHDN, CDR2 FVKESK. The CDR3 DNA sequence: TGTGCCAGCAGCCCCGGGACCCCTGCAGGAAACACCATATATTTT. Its translation is CASSPGTPAGNTIYF.

The chain carries TRBV9 and TRBJ2-3; no clear D gene. The germline CDR1 and CDR2 sequences are SGDLS and YYNGEE. Between the trimmed V and J ends, which lost 0 bases and 1 base, there was a span of 12 bases. The CDR3 runs to 16 residues. Here the CDR3 reads CASSVAGGSRTDTQYF. The DNA for the CDR3 is TGTGCCAGCAGCGTAGCTGGCGGAAGTCGCACAGATACGCAGTATTTT.

This clone occurred a few times. V usage is TRBV25-1 and J usage is TRBJ1-1; D remains ambiguous. CDR3 size: 14 residues. V was cut by 4 bases and J by 0 bases, with 9 bases left in between. Per the germline V gene, CDR1 is MGHDK and CDR2 is SYGVNS. The CDR3 bases are TGTGCCAGCAGTGCAGGACTCATGAACACTGAAGCTTTCTTT. Translating it yields CASSAGLMNTEAFF.

The rearrangement joins TRBV9 to TRBJ2-2; a possible D gene is TRBD2 (5 bases). The ends were cut back, 6 bases at V and 6 bases at J, with 18 bases in the middle. CDR1 and CDR2 (germline): SGDLS, YYNGEE. The CDR3 length is 15 residues. CDR3 in amino acids: CASTSGVSWAGELFF. The CDR3 coding sequence is TGTGCCAGCACCTCCGGGGTCTCTTGGGCCGGGGAGCTGTTTTTT.

About this clone itself: Other nucleotide sequences from this sample produce the same CDR3. V and J are TRBV28 and TRBJ2-7; 8 positions agree with TRBD1. Germline-derived CDR1 and CDR2 are MDHEN and SYDVKM. CDR3 size: 15 residues. V lost 5 bases, J lost 0 bases, and 6 bases stayed unmatched. The CDR3 region has the DNA TGTGCCAGCAGTCTTCCGGGACAGGCCTCCTACGAGCAGTACTTC. It yields the protein CASSLPGQASYEQYF.

This clone was recorded a few times. This rearrangement joins TRBV7-9 to TRBJ2-3; no firm D call. Germline lookup yields CDR1 SEHNR and CDR2 FQNEAQ (reference sequence). This CDR3 has 13 residues. Trimming pared 3 bases from V and 5 bases from J, leaving 9 bases between. In DNA, the CDR3 is TGTGCCAGCAGCTTGTTGACGGGAGATACGCAGTATTTT. Amino acids: CASSLLTGDTQYF.

The V call is TRBV2, the J call TRBJ1-4; no clear D. V lost 8 bases and J lost 8, with 15 bases in between. The CDR3 runs to 13 residues. Germline V gene lookup returns CDR1 SNHLY and CDR2 FYNNEI. The CDR3 loop is CASQKTKDEKLFF. The DNA of the CDR3 is TGTGCCAGCCAGAAGACTAAGGACGAAAAACTGTTTTTT.

The genes are TRBV7-2 and TRBJ2-3; the D is unclear. CDR3 length equals 12 residues. Germline CDR1 SGHTA, CDR2 FQGNSA. Trimming removed 3 bases from V and 3 bases from J, with 4 bases in between. CDR3 in amino acids: CASSFGTDTQYF. The CDR3 bases are TGTGCCAGCAGCTTCGGTACAGATACGCAGTATTTT.

This clone was picked up a small number of times. The chain uses TRBV5-4 and TRBJ2-1, with TRBD1 as a possible D gene (5 bases). This CDR3 is built from 11 residues. The germline V gene has CDR1 SGHNT and CDR2 YYREEE (reference sequence). Trimming shortened V by 4 bases and J by 10 bases, and 9 bases separated the two germline ends. CDR3 DNA sequence: TGTGCCAGCAGCGTTAACAGGGAGCAGTTCTTC. Amino acids: CASSVNREQFF. The full variable domain, with the rest looked up from reference TRBV5-4 and TRBJ2-1, is ETGVTQSPTHLIKTRGQQVTLRCSSQSGHNTVSWYQQALGQGPQFIFQYYREEENGRGNFPPRFSGLQFPNYSSELNVNALELDDSALYLCASSVNREQFFGPGTRLTVL.

J is TRBJ2-7 and V is TRBV28; D remains unclear. The CDR3 totals 11 residues. Germline V gene sequence: CDR1 MDHEN, CDR2 SYDVKM. Trimming removed 8 bases from V and 2 bases from J, with 7 bases in between. The CDR3 is CASGTTYEQYF. The CDR3 region has the DNA TGTGCCAGCGGAACAACCTACGAGCAGTACTTC.